One T cell receptor beta chain is described in this entry. The antigen remains unidentified. This entry belongs to a study of T cell responses to AZD1222 COVID-19 vaccine. General study points: At baseline, just a handful of AZD1222 recipients tested seropositive. The repertoires were collected only after the peak T cell response.

TCRdb's table, derived via immunoSEQ multiplex PCR, lists solely in-frame clones and lacks some. The sample yields under 150,000 clones, around 86% seen once. The CDR3 totals 15 residues. V was pared by 6 bases and J by 3 bases, with 17 bases between. Germline CDR1 MNHNY, CDR2 SVGAGI (reference sequence). The sequencing used peripheral blood, collected on day 0 of MenACWY control vaccination. The clonotype originates from an adult in good health. The chain employs TRBV6-6 and TRBJ1-1, with a weak D call TRBD1 (6 bases). CDR3 bases: TGTGCCAGCAGGACTACTAGGGCAGGGGACACTGAAGCTTTCTTT. Its translation: CASRTTRAGDTEAFF.